One and the same sample provided the 15 T cell receptor beta chains below, sequenced in a study of metastatic and nonmetastatic thyroid tumors. Each patient came to thyroid surgery without any prior treatment (of any kind). TCRdb called clones again from the PCR reads with MiXCR. The sample gives more than 15,000 clones, 27% of which show up once; 6.1% is in the top ten. The material sequenced was blood. All receptors derive from a female donor with papillary thyroid cancer or a benign thyroid nodule (not recorded which). Some clones in this sample may be carry-over from other donors' samples.

This chain joins TRBV20-1 and TRBJ1-1, with D unresolved. The CDR3 covers 10 residues. The germline V gene encodes CDR1 DFQATT and CDR2 SNEGSKA (reference sequence). Trimming took off 5 bases at V and 10 bases at J, with 11 bases between the two ends. CDR3 residues: CSACRRVAFF. The DNA for the CDR3 is TGCAGTGCTTGTAGGCGGGTAGCTTTCTTT.

The V gene is TRBV10-3, the J gene TRBJ2-7, with 10 positions matching TRBD2. This CDR3 has 14 amino acids. CDR1 is ENHRY and CDR2 is SYGVKD in the germline V gene. V shed 5 bases and J 4 bases; nucleotides not matched to a gene: 5. CDR3 region: CAISTSGAKYEQYF. The CDR3 region has the DNA TGTGCCATCAGTACTAGCGGGGCCAAATACGAGCAGTACTTC.

This clone was counted many times. The rearrangement uses TRBV2 and TRBJ1-1; possibly TRBD1 for D (6 bases). V was cut by 6 bases and J by 0 bases, with 8 bases left in between. The CDR3 runs 13 residues. The germline V gene encodes CDR1 SNHLY and CDR2 FYNNEI. Here the CDR3 DNA reads TGTGCCAGCAGGACAGGCATGAACACTGAAGCTTTCTTT. It translates to CASRTGMNTEAFF.

In regard to this clone: Since a much larger clone is just one base distant, this may be a read error. The V call is TRBV7-7, the J call TRBJ2-5; TRBD1 agrees at 7 bases. In germline, CDR1 is SSHAT, CDR2 FNYEAQ (reference sequence). The CDR3 contains 14 residues. This CDR3 is CASSSTGLSETQYF. DNA for the CDR3: TGTGCTAGCAGCTCGACAGGGCTTTCGGAGACCCAGTACTTC.

In its sample, this clone was seen a few times. The chain employs TRBV6-1 and TRBJ1-3; no clear D gene. V was pared by 6 bases and J by 0 bases, with 12 bases between. The CDR3 spans 15 residues. CDR1 is MNHNS and CDR2 is SASEGT in the germline V gene. The CDR3 DNA reads TGTGCCAGCAGCCCCCGGGGTCCCTCTGGAAACACCATATATTTT. The encoded protein is CASSPRGPSGNTIYF.

Ten or more counts support this clone. The chain is built from TRBV7-6 and TRBJ2-7, with a tentative D call TRBD2 (6 bases). The ends were cut back, 3 bases at V and 4 bases at J, with 25 bases in the middle. Germline CDR1 SGHVS, CDR2 FNYEAQ. The CDR3 loop spans 18 amino acids. This CDR3 reads CASSFGDGGRAGGYEQYF. CDR3 nucleotide sequence: TGTGCCAGCAGCTTCGGGGACGGGGGAAGGGCCGGGGGTTACGAGCAGTACTTC.

This clone turned up a few times. V gene TRBV6-2 or TRBV6-3 combines with J gene TRBJ2-7, with D tentatively TRBD2 (6 bases). Germline V gives CDR1 MNHEY, CDR2 SVGEGT. Trimming left V 1 base short and J 0 bases short, with 10 bases between. This CDR3 has 15 amino acids. The CDR3, as DNA: TGTGCCAGCAGTTACTGGGCCGGGAGCTCCTACGAGCAGTACTTC. Encoded protein: CASSYWAGSSYEQYF.

A few counts support this clone. V is TRBV28 and J is TRBJ2-7; 9 bases line up with TRBD2. The CDR3 length is 16 residues. V shed 3 bases and J 0 bases; nucleotides not matched to a gene: 6. Germline V gene data show CDR1 as MDHEN and CDR2 as SYDVKM. The CDR3 spells CASSLYLAGISYEQYF. In DNA form, the CDR3 reads TGTGCCAGCAGTTTGTACCTAGCGGGGATCTCCTACGAGCAGTACTTC.

In DNA, the CDR3 is TGTGCCAGCAGCCCGACAGGGGGAATTGGGGAGACCCAGTACTTC. Its protein is CASSPTGGIGETQYF. The chain uses TRBV7-2 and TRBJ2-5, with TRBD1 matching over 9 bases. CDR3 length equals 15 residues. J gave up 5 bases and V 5 bases, and 9 bases lay outside the gene matches. Germline CDR1 SGHTA, CDR2 FQGNSA.

By share, this clone ranks as medium-sized (0.01 to 0.1%). This chain links TRBV27 with TRBJ1-2; 9 positions match TRBD1. V shed 5 bases, J shed 3 bases, and the junction held 4 bases outside the gene matches. Germline CDR1 MNHEY, CDR2 SMNVEV (reference sequence). This CDR3 contains 14 residues. CDR3 DNA: TGTGCCAGCAGTATCGACAGGGGGTACTATGGCTACACCTTC. The encoded protein is CASSIDRGYYGYTF.

The chain combines TRBV5-1 with TRBJ1-2; the D is unclear. The germline gives CDR1 SGHRS, CDR2 YFSETQ. CDR3 size: 14 residues. Trimming took off 0 bases at V and 1 base at J, with 7 bases between the two ends. The CDR3 spells CASSLDGFNYGYTF. CDR3 DNA: TGCGCCAGCAGCTTGGACGGTTTTAACTATGGCTACACCTTC.

This clone showed up many times. The V and J genes are TRBV18 and TRBJ1-4, with D unclear. V lost 5 bases to trimming and J lost 5 bases, with 9 bases between them. CDR3 length: 13 residues. Germline V gives CDR1 KGHSH, CDR2 LQKENI. The CDR3 here is CASSKGENEKLFF. For the CDR3, the DNA is TGTGCCAGCTCAAAGGGAGAGAATGAAAAACTGTTTTTT. Complete variable domain (other parts from reference TRBV18 and TRBJ1-4): NAGVMQNPRHLVRRRGQEARLRCSPMKGHSHVYWYRQLPEEGLKFMVYLQKENIIDESGMPKERFSAEFPKEGPSILRIQQVVRGDSAAYFCASSKGENEKLFFGSGTQLSVL.

This clone rates as medium-sized. This chain links TRBV11-2 with TRBJ2-7, with D possibly matching TRBD1 (7 bases). V lost 3 bases to trimming and J lost 2 bases, with 17 bases between them. Germline V gene data show CDR1 as SGHAT and CDR2 as FQNNGV. This CDR3 region has 16 residues. CDR3 sequence reads: CASSLGGTDWAYEQYF. The CDR3 coding sequence is TGTGCCAGCAGCTTGGGCGGGACAGATTGGGCCTACGAGCAGTACTTC.

This clone is medium-sized by share. V is TRBV6-5 and J is TRBJ2-2, with D unresolved. Germline CDR1 reads MNHEY; CDR2 reads SVGAGI. The V and J ends lost 0 bases and 5 bases respectively, with 13 bases between them. CDR3 length: 16 residues. CDR3 residues: CASSYSRSRLTGELFF. The CDR3, as DNA: TGTGCCAGCAGTTACTCGAGGTCGCGGTTGACCGGGGAGCTGTTTTTT.

This clone was seen at least ten times. This chain joins TRBV25-1 and TRBJ2-5; no reliable D call. Trimming left V 4 bases short and J 5 bases short, with 8 bases between. Germline values: CDR1 MGHDK, CDR2 SYGVNS. The CDR3 length is 12 residues. The chain's CDR3 is CASSVLRETQYF. The CDR3 DNA reads TGTGCCAGCAGTGTCCTCAGGGAGACCCAGTACTTC.